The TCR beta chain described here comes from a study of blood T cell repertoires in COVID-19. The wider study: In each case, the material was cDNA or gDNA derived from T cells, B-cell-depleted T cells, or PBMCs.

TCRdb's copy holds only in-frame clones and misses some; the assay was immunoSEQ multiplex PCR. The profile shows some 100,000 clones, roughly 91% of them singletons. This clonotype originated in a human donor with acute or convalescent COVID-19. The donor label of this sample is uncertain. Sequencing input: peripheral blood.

The CDR3 DNA reads TGTGCCAGCAGCTCAATCAGGGGTTATAGCAATCAGCCCCAGCATTTT. Translation: CASSSIRGYSNQPQHF. This chain links TRBV28 with TRBJ1-5, with D possibly being TRBD1 (6 bases). Germline values: CDR1 MDHEN, CDR2 SYDVKM. The length of the CDR3 is 16 residues. Trimming stripped 6 bases from V and 0 bases from J, with 15 bases between. The full variable domain, in which reference TRBV28 and TRBJ1-5 provide the parts outside the CDR3, is DVKVTQSSRYLVKRTGEKVFLECVQDMDHENMFWYRQDPGLGLRLIYFSYDVKMKEKGDIPEGYSVSREKKERFSLILESASTNQTSMYLCASSSIRGYSNQPQHFGDGTRLSIL.